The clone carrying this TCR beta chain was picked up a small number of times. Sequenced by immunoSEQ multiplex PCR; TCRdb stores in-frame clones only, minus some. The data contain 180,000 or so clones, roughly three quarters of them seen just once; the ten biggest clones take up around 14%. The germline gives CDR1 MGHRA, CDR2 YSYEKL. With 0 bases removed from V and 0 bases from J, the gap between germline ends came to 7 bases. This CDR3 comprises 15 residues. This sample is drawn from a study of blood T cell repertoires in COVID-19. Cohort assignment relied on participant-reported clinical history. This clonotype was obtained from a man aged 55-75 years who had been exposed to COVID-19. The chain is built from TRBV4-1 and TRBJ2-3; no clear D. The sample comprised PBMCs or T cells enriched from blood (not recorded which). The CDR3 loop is CASSQETFSTDTQYF. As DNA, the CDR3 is TGCGCCAGCAGCCAAGAGACATTTAGCACAGATACGCAGTATTTT.